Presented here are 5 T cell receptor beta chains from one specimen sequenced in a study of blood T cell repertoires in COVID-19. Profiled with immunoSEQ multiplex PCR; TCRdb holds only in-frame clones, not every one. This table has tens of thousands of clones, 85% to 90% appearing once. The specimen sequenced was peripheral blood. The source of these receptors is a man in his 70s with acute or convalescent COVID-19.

DNA of the CDR3: TGTGCCAGCAGCAAGCATTCGACTAGCGGGGAGTCTGGGGGTGAGCAGTTCTTC. Its protein is CASSKHSTSGESGGEQFF. V is TRBV6-2 or TRBV6-3 and J is TRBJ2-1; 11 bases match TRBD2. J lost 9 bases, V lost 6 bases, and 19 bases had no gene match. The CDR3 runs 18 residues. The V gene's germline CDR1 is MNHEY and CDR2 SVGEGT.

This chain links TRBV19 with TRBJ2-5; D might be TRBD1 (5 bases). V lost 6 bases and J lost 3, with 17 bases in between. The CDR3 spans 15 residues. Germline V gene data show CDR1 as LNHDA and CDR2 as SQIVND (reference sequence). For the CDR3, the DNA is TGTGCCAGTAGCCGTAGGGTGACCAGGGAAGAGACCCAGTACTTC. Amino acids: CASSRRVTREETQYF.

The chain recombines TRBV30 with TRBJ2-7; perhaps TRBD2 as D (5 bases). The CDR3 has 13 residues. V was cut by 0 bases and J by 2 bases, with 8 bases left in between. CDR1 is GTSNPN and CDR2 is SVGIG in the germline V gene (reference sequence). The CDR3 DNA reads TGTGCCTGGAGTGTAACCGGGACCTACGAGCAGTACTTC. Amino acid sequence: CAWSVTGTYEQYF. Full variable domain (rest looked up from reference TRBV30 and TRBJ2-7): SQTIHQWPATLVQPVGSPLSLECTVEGTSNPNLYWYRQAAGRGLQLLFYSVGIGQISSEVPQNLSASRPQDRQFILSSKKLLLSDSGFYLCAWSVTGTYEQYFGPGTRLTVT.

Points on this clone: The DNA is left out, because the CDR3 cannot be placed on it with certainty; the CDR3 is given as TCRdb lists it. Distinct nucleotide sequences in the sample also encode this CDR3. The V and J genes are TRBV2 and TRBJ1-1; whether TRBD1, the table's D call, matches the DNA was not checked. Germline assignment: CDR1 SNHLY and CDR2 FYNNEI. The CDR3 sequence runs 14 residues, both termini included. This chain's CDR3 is CASSVGQGSTEAFF.

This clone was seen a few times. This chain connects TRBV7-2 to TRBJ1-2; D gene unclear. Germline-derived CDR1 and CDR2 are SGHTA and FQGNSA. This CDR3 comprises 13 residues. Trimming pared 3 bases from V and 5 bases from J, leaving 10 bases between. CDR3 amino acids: CASSFGREYGYTF. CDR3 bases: TGTGCCAGCAGCTTCGGGAGAGAGTATGGCTACACCTTC. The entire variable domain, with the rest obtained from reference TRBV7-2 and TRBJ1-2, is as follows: GAGVSQSPSNKVTEKGKDVELRCDPISGHTALYWYRQSLGQGLEFLIYFQGNSAPDKSGLPSDRFSAERTGGSVSTLTIQRTQQEDSAVYLCASSFGREYGYTFGSGTRLTVV.